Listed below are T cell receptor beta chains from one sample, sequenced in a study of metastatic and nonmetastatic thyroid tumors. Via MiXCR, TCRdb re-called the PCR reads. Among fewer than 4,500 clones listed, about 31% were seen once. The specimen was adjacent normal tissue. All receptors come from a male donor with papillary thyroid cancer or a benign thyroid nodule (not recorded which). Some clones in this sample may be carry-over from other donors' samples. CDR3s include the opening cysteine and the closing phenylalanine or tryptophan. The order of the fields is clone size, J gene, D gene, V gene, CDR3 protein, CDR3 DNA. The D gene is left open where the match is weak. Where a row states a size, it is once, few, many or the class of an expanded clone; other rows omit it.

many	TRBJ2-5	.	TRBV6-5	CASSFGMDPETQYF	TGTGCCAGCAGTTTCGGGATGGACCCAGAGACCCAGTACTTC
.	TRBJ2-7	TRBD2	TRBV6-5	CASSYGGEFYEQYF	TGTGCCAGCAGTTACGGGGGGGAATTCTACGAGCAGTACTTC
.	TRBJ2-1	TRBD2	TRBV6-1	CASTLGAGVYNEQFF	TGTGCCAGCACGCTCGGGGCGGGAGTTTACAATGAGCAGTTCTTC
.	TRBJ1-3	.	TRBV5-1	CASSFGGPGTGNTIYF	TGCGCCAGCAGCTTTGGCGGTCCTGGGACAGGAAACACCATATATTTT
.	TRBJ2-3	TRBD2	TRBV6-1	CASSELAGGPSTDTQYF	TGTGCCAGCAGTGAACTAGCGGGGGGGCCGTCGACAGATACGCAGTATTTT
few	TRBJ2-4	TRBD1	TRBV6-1	CASSDRHKGARTKDIQYF	TGTGCCAGCAGTGATCGACATAAGGGGGCTCGGACCAAAGACATTCAGTACTTC
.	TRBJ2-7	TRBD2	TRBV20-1	CSAAGTSGYEQYF	TGCAGTGCTGCTGGGACTAGCGGTTACGAGCAGTACTTC
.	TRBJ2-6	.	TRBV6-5	CASSYSGRLWLHLRF	.
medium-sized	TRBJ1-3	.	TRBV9	CASSPFPGPSGNTIYF	TGTGCCAGCAGCCCCTTTCCGGGGCCTTCTGGAAACACCATATATTTT
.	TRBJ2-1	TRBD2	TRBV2	CARRERGYNEQFF	TGTGCCAGGCGGGAGAGGGGCTACAATGAGCAGTTCTTC
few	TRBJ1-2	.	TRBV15	CATSRGNWAGGYTF	TGTGCCACCAGCAGAGGGAATTGGGCGGGAGGCTACACCTTC
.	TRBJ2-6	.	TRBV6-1	CASSGLRDGNSGANVLTF	TGTGCCAGCAGTGGCCTCCGGGATGGCAACTCTGGGGCCAACGTCCTGACTTTC
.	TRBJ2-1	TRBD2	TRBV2	CASSDSSGRATEQFF	TGTGCCAGCAGTGATTCGAGCGGGAGGGCCACTGAGCAGTTCTTC
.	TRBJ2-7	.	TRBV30	CAWGGTAALGEQYF	TGTGCCTGGGGAGGGACAGCCGCCTTGGGCGAGCAGTACTTC
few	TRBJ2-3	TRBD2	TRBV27	CASSSAGASTDTQYF	TGTGCCAGCAGTTCGGCGGGAGCGAGCACAGATACGCAGTATTTT
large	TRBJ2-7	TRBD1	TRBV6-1	CASTWGTMTGANEQYF	TGTGCCAGCACCTGGGGAACTATGACAGGGGCTAACGAGCAGTACTTC
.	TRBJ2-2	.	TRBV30	CAWSVRTGELFF	TGCGCCTGGAGTGTACGGACCGGGGAGCTGTTTTTT
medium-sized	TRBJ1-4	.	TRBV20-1	CSASDRLFGEKLFF	TGCAGTGCTAGTGACAGGTTATTCGGGGAAAAACTGTTTTTT
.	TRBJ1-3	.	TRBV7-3	CASSLSGGFGNTIYF	TGTGCCAGCAGCTTATCAGGAGGGTTCGGAAACACCATATATTTT
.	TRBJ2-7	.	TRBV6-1	CASSAEYRVPEQYF	TGTGCCAGCAGTGCCGAATACAGGGTACCCGAGCAGTACTTC
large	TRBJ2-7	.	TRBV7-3	CASSQGGQGHEQYF	TGTGCCAGCAGCCAAGGAGGGCAGGGCCACGAGCAGTACTTC
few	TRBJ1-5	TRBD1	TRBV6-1	CASRGQSYSNQPQHF	TGTGCCAGCAGGGGACAGTCGTATAGCAATCAGCCCCAGCATTTT
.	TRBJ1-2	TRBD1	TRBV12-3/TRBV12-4	CASSSHRQGHGYTF	TGTGCCAGCAGTTCCCACCGACAGGGCCATGGCTACACCTTC
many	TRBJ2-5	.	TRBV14	CASSQGNTLSSIETQYF	TGTGCCAGCAGCCAAGGGAATACGCTTTCCAGTATTGAGACCCAGTACTTC